This is a list of T cell receptor beta chains from one sample in a study of Ad26.COV2.S vaccination and SARS-CoV-2 variants. The protocol was immunoSEQ multiplex PCR, while the TCRdb copy is restricted to in-frame clones and leaves out a portion. In the table there are around 320,000 clones, about 85% of which are singletons. The input for sequencing was peripheral blood, taken in a trial of Ad26.COV2.S vaccine versus placebo. These receptor sequences come from a person between 18 and 65 years old who received the Ad26.COV2.S COVID-19 vaccine or a placebo. Both conserved end residues are part of each CDR3. The D gene is left open where the match is weak. Size values are once, few and many counts, or a class for expanded clones, and some rows have none.

CDR3 length,D gene,V gene,J gene,clone size,CDR3 protein,CDR3 DNA
14,-,TRBV6-4,TRBJ2-5,-,CASSDPLPKETQYF,TGTGCCAGCAGTGACCCCCTCCCCAAAGAGACCCAGTACTTC
15,-,TRBV7-5,TRBJ2-1,-,CVRSNRSQGRDEQFF,TGTGTCAGAAGCAACCGATCACAGGGGAGGGATGAGCAGTTCTTC
16,TRBD2,TRBV2,TRBJ2-5,-,CASSDLLAGGKETQYF,TGTGCCAGCAGTGATCTACTAGCGGGGGGGAAAGAGACCCAGTACTTC
15,TRBD2,TRBV5-4,TRBJ2-4,-,CASSPGGAIKNIQYF,TGTGCCAGCAGCCCGGGGGGGGCCATCAAAAACATTCAGTACTTC
18,TRBD2,TRBV3-1/TRBV3-2,TRBJ2-5,-,CASSQGNLRLAFGETQYF,TGTGCCAGCAGCCAAGGGAACCTGAGACTAGCATTCGGAGAGACCCAGTACTTC
17,-,TRBV7-9,TRBJ1-4,-,CASSQGLDRATNEKLFF,TGTGCCAGCAGCCAAGGCTTAGACAGAGCAACTAATGAAAAACTGTTTTTT
15,-,TRBV28,TRBJ1-1,-,CASSLTAILNTEAFF,TGTGCCAGCAGTTTAACGGCCATATTGAACACTGAAGCTTTCTTT
14,TRBD1,TRBV5-5,TRBJ1-6,-,CASSPGTADSPLHF,TGTGCCAGCAGCCCCGGGACAGCTGATTCACCCCTCCACTTT
14,-,TRBV28,TRBJ2-5,once,CASSFLAVGETQYF,TGTGCCAGCAGTTTTCTGGCTGTGGGGGAGACCCAGTACTTC
17,TRBD1,TRBV24-1,TRBJ2-1,-,CATSDPGTGAGGNEQFF,TGTGCCACCAGTGACCCCGGGACAGGGGCAGGAGGGAATGAGCAGTTCTTC
16,-,TRBV18,TRBJ1-1,-,CASSQKRGDMNTEAFF,TGTGCCAGCTCACAAAAAAGGGGGGACATGAACACTGAAGCTTTCTTT
14,TRBD1,TRBV7-2,TRBJ1-1,few,CASSLTGDGTEAFF,TGTGCCAGCAGTTTGACAGGGGACGGGACTGAAGCTTTCTTT
13,-,TRBV3-1/TRBV3-2,TRBJ1-5,-,CASSQDRNQPQHF,TGTGCCAGCAGCCAAGATCGCAATCAGCCCCAGCATTTT
15,-,TRBV7-3,TRBJ2-2,-,CASSAQVLGTGELFF,TGTGCCAGCAGCGCACAAGTTCTAGGAACCGGGGAGCTGTTTTTT
17,-,TRBV5-6,TRBJ2-3,-,CASRIGRGRGAPDTQYF,TGTGCCAGCAGGATCGGCCGGGGGCGGGGAGCCCCAGATACGCAGTATTTT
13,-,TRBV3-1/TRBV3-2,TRBJ2-5,-,CASILWGEETQYF,TGTGCCAGTATTCTATGGGGGGAAGAGACCCAGTACTTC